This T cell receptor (beta chain) stems from a study of cytomegalovirus exposure and HLA in healthy donors. General study results and limits: Reported findings show TCR beta sequences accurately forecast HLA-A and HLA-B alleles in most subjects. Rarity marked most TCR sequences, yet some public TCRs occurred in many donors.

Healthy individuals who donated bone marrow served as the donors. PCR primers comprised 60 Vbeta and 13 Jbeta primers. Per the original data handling: Later, roughly 80 million unique TCR beta chains were counted in an analysis, and roughly 11 million of them were shared. Only in-frame clones appear in the TCRdb table, and some are missing; sequencing was by immunoSEQ multiplex PCR. The V and J calls and clone size were taken over from that table, and D and trimming were inferred from the DNA. Of about 200,000 clones in the sample, around 82% are singletons; the top ten hold 1.5% to 2%. Germline V gene sequence: CDR1 LNHNV, CDR2 YYDKDF (reference sequence). V lost 0 bases and J lost 5, with 13 bases in between. The CDR3 is 15 residues long. Of note for this clone: Its antigen is still unknown.

This sequence joins TRBV15 and TRBJ1-2, with a tentative D call TRBD1 (5 bases). Sequenced material: PBMCs. This clonotype was sampled from a middle-aged man in good health and CMV-seropositive. The CDR3 nucleotides read TGTGCCACCAGCAGAGAGATGCAGGGTACTTATGGCTACACCTTC. Amino acids: CATSREMQGTYGYTF.